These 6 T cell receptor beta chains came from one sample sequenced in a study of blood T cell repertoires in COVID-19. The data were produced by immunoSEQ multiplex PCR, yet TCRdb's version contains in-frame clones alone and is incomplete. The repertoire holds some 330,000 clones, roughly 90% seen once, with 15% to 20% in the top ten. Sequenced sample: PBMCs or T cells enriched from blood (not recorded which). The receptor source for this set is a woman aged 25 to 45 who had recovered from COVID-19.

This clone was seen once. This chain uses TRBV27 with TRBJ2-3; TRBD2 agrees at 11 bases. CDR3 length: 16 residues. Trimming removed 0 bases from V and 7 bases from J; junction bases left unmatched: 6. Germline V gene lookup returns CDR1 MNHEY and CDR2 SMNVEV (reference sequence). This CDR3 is CASSLSVTSGIYTQYF. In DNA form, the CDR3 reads TGTGCCAGCAGTTTATCTGTGACTAGCGGGATTTATACGCAGTATTTT.

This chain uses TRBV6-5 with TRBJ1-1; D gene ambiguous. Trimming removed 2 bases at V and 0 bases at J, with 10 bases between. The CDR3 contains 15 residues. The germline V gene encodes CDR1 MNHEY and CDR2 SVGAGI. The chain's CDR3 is CASSYSGPMNTEAFF. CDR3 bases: TGTGCCAGCAGTTACAGTGGGCCCATGAACACTGAAGCTTTCTTT.

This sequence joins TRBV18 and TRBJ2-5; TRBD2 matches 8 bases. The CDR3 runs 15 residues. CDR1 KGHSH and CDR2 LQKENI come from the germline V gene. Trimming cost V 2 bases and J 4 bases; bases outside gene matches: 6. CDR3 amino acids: CASSPSGRAPETQYF. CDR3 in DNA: TGTGCCAGCTCACCATCCGGGAGGGCCCCAGAGACCCAGTACTTC. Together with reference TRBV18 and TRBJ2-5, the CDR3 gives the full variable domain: NAGVMQNPRHLVRRRGQEARLRCSPMKGHSHVYWYRQLPEEGLKFMVYLQKENIIDESGMPKERFSAEFPKEGPSILRIQQVVRGDSAAYFCASSPSGRAPETQYFGPGTRLLVL.

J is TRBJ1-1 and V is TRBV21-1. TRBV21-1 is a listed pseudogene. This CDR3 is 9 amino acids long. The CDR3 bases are TGTCGGGGGGACACTGAAGCTTTCTTT. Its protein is CRGDTEAFF.

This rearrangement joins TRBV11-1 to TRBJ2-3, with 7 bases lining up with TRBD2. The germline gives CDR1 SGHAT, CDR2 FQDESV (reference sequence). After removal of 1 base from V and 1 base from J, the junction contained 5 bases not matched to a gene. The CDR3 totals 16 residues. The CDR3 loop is CASSLGGRAGTDTQYF. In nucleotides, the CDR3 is TGTGCCAGCAGCTTAGGTGGGAGGGCCGGCACAGATACGCAGTATTTT.

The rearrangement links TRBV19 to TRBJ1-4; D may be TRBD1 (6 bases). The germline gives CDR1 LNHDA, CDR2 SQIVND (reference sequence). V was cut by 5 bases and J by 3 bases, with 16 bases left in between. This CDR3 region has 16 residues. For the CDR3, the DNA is TGTGCCAGTAGTCTGGGGGCCTGGCACCCTAATGAAAAACTGTTTTTT. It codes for CASSLGAWHPNEKLFF. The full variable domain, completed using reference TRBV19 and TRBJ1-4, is DGGITQSPKYLFRKEGQNVTLSCEQNLNHDAMYWYRQDPGQGLRLIYYSQIVNDFQKGDIAEGYSVSREKKESFPLTVTSAQKNPTAFYLCASSLGAWHPNEKLFFGSGTQLSVL.